These 17 T cell receptor beta chains share one sample of origin, sequenced in a study of blood T cell repertoires in COVID-19. Assay used: immunoSEQ multiplex PCR; TCRdb lists only in-frame clones, some missing. This table has 95,000 to 150,000 clones, 80% appearing once. Sequencing was performed on peripheral blood. All receptors come from a man aged 55 to 70 with active or convalescent COVID-19.

J is TRBJ1-2 and V is TRBV5-6; D uncertain. V lost 0 bases, J lost 1 base, and 10 bases lay in between. The CDR3 runs to 15 residues. Germline values: CDR1 SGHDT, CDR2 YYEEEE. The CDR3 nucleotides read TGTGCCAGCAGCTTGGTTCCAGACAATAACTATGGCTACACCTTC. Its protein is CASSLVPDNNYGYTF.

J is TRBJ1-2 and V is TRBV10-3, with a weak D call TRBD1 (6 bases). V was pared by 3 bases and J by 4 bases, with 12 bases between. Germline-derived CDR1 and CDR2 are ENHRY and SYGVKD. CDR3 length equals 14 residues. The CDR3 loop reads CAISESGEGYGYTF. Here the CDR3 DNA reads TGTGCCATCAGTGAATCAGGGGAGGGCTATGGCTACACCTTC.

The rearrangement links TRBV12-3 or TRBV12-4 to TRBJ1-1; 11 bases agree with TRBD1. The CDR3 contains 13 residues. V lost 6 bases, J lost 7 bases, and 4 bases stayed unmatched. The CDR3 sequence: CASSRDRGFEAFF. The CDR3 DNA sequence: TGTGCCAGCAGCCGGGACAGGGGGTTTGAAGCTTTCTTT.

The chain couples TRBV19 to TRBJ2-5; perhaps TRBD2 as D (5 bases). CDR1 is LNHDA, CDR2 SQIVND, per germline (reference sequence). The CDR3 is 13 residues long. Trimming took off 3 bases at V and 4 bases at J, with 9 bases between the two ends. The CDR3 spells CASSMGVGETQYF. CDR3 DNA: TGTGCCAGTAGTATGGGAGTTGGAGAGACCCAGTACTTC.

This clone appeared once. This chain uses TRBV27 with TRBJ2-1, with 8 bases aligning to TRBD2. The V gene's germline CDR1 is MNHEY and CDR2 SMNVEV (reference sequence). V dropped 5 bases and J dropped 9; count of bases not matched to a gene: 15. There are 16 residues in the CDR3. CDR3 sequence: CASSRAGAGARSEQFF. DNA for the CDR3: TGTGCCAGCAGTCGGGCGGGAGCGGGGGCCCGGAGTGAGCAGTTCTTC.

This rearrangement joins TRBV28 to TRBJ2-3, with 11 bases lining up with TRBD1. With V trimmed by 5 bases and J by 7 bases, 5 bases remained unmatched. The CDR3 sequence is 14 residues long. Germline CDR1 MDHEN, CDR2 SYDVKM. CDR3 in amino acids: CASSPRTGGHTQYF. The CDR3 bases are TGTGCCAGCAGTCCAAGGACAGGGGGCCATACGCAGTATTTT.

The chain is built from TRBV28 and TRBJ2-3; 8 bases line up with TRBD2. V lost 5 bases, J lost 0 bases, and 7 bases stayed unmatched. The CDR3 has 16 residues. Germline-derived CDR1 and CDR2 are MDHEN and SYDVKM. In DNA form, the CDR3 reads TGTGCCAGCAGTCTCATAAGCGGGGGTAGCACAGATACGCAGTATTTT. This encodes CASSLISGGSTDTQYF.

V and J are TRBV25-1 and TRBJ1-2, with a weak D call TRBD1 (5 bases). V gave up 3 bases and J gave up 8 bases, with 13 bases separating them. Germline V gene sequence: CDR1 MGHDK, CDR2 SYGVNS. This CDR3 contains 13 residues. CDR3 DNA: TGTGCCAGCAGTGAGGAAGGGGATCGGGGCTACACCTTC. It yields the protein CASSEEGDRGYTF.

The CDR3 loop reads CASRTSGRAGDEQFF. The CDR3, as DNA: TGTGCCAGCAGAACTAGCGGGAGGGCCGGGGATGAGCAGTTCTTC. The chain couples TRBV6-6 to TRBJ2-1, with 13 bases that match TRBD2. The CDR3 is 15 amino acids. V lost 6 bases, J lost 8 bases, and 7 bases stayed unmatched. Germline lookup yields CDR1 MNHNY and CDR2 SVGAGI (reference sequence).

This sequence joins TRBV6-5 and TRBJ1-6; D is uncertain. CDR3 length: 13 amino acids. Germline assignment: CDR1 MNHEY and CDR2 SVGAGI. V was shortened by 8 bases and J by 8 bases, with 13 bases between the two germline ends. Here the CDR3 reads CASVTRLDSPLHF. CDR3 in DNA: TGTGCCAGCGTTACGCGGCTGGATTCACCCCTCCACTTT.

The chain has TRBV3-1 (or the pseudogene TRBV3-2) and TRBJ2-7; D remains unclear. CDR3 length equals 14 residues. Germline V gives CDR1 LGHDT, CDR2 YNNKEL (reference sequence). V was trimmed by 4 bases and J by 2 bases, leaving 12 bases between them. This CDR3 is CASSPIHDPYEQYF. The CDR3 DNA reads TGTGCCAGCAGCCCAATACACGATCCCTACGAGCAGTACTTC.

This clone was seen repeatedly, ten times or more. The V and J genes are TRBV28 and TRBJ2-1; TRBD2 agrees at 12 bases. From germline, CDR1 is MDHEN and CDR2 SYDVKM. The V gene end was trimmed by 2 bases and the J gene end by 1 base; junction bases not matched to a gene: 9. CDR3 length equals 19 residues. The CDR3 nucleotides read TGTGCCAGCAGTTTAAGTGGACTAGCGGGAATGAGGTCCTACAATGAGCAGTTCTTC. This sequence encodes CASSLSGLAGMRSYNEQFF.

The chain carries TRBV30 and TRBJ2-7; TRBD2 is a possible D gene (6 bases). Trimming took 4 bases from V and 0 from J, leaving 13 bases between them. Germline V gene sequence: CDR1 GTSNPN, CDR2 SVGIG (reference sequence). This CDR3 has 14 amino acids. CDR3 coding DNA: TGTGCCTGGAAGGTGGGCGGGGACTCCTACGAGCAGTACTTC. Amino acid sequence: CAWKVGGDSYEQYF.

V and J are TRBV4-1 and TRBJ2-6; tentatively, D is TRBD1 (5 bases). V was trimmed by 3 bases and J by 1 base, leaving 13 bases between them. Per the germline V gene, CDR1 is MGHRA and CDR2 is YSYEKL. The length of the CDR3 is 17 residues. The CDR3 reads CASSQAPTGSGANVLTF. DNA of the CDR3: TGCGCCAGCAGCCAGGCCCCCACAGGATCTGGGGCCAACGTCCTGACTTTC.

V is TRBV18 and J is TRBJ1-2; TRBD1 matches 7 bases. The CDR3 consists of 16 residues. The germline V gene encodes CDR1 KGHSH and CDR2 LQKENI. Trimming took 3 bases from V and 0 from J; bases not matched to a gene: 7. The CDR3 nucleotides read TGTGCCAGCTCACCTCCCCGACAGGGCACTAACTATGGCTACACCTTC. Translation: CASSPPRQGTNYGYTF.

The V call is TRBV29-1, the J call TRBJ1-4; D is uncertain. The CDR3 has 13 amino acids. Trimming stripped 7 bases from V and 1 base from J, with 10 bases between. The germline V gene encodes CDR1 SQVTM and CDR2 ANQGSEA. The CDR3 here is CSALRRTNEKLFF. In DNA, the CDR3 is TGCAGCGCCCTGAGAAGAACTAATGAAAAACTGTTTTTT.

The chain uses TRBV28 and TRBJ2-1; D gene ambiguous. The CDR3 runs 13 residues. Germline V gene sequence: CDR1 MDHEN, CDR2 SYDVKM. Trimming cost V 2 bases and J 7 bases, with 9 bases left between them. In DNA, the CDR3 is TGTGCCAGCAGTTTAGCAGGTACTAATGAGCAGTTCTTC. This sequence encodes CASSLAGTNEQFF. Combining the CDR3 with reference TRBV28 and TRBJ2-1 gives the whole variable domain DVKVTQSSRYLVKRTGEKVFLECVQDMDHENMFWYRQDPGLGLRLIYFSYDVKMKEKGDIPEGYSVSREKKERFSLILESASTNQTSMYLCASSLAGTNEQFFGPGTRLTVL.